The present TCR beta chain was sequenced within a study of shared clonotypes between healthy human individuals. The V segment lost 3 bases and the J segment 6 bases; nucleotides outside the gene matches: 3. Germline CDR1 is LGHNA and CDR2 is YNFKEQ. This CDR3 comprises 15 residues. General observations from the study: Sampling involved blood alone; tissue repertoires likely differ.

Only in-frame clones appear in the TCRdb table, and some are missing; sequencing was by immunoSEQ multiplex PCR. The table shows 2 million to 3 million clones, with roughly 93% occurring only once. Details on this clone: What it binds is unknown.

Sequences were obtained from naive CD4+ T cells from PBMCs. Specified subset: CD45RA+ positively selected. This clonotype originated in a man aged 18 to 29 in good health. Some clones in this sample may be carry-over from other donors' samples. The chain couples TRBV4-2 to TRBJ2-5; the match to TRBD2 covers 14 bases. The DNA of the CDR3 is TGTGCCAGCAGCCACGGACTAGCGGGAGGTCAGACCCAGTACTTC. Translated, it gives CASSHGLAGGQTQYF.